The 2 T cell receptor beta chains reported below all come from one sample, sequenced in a study of shared clonotypes between healthy human individuals. Sequencing used immunoSEQ multiplex PCR; TCRdb keeps in-frame clones, though not all of them. The sample holds around 1 million clones, 76% seen once. The sequencing input was memory CD4+ T cells sorted from blood. Subset: CD45RA-negative fraction. These receptors were taken from a man aged 18 to 29 in good health.

This clone was counted a few times. This chain joins TRBV6-1 and TRBJ2-2; D call uncertain. Germline V gene sequence: CDR1 MNHNS, CDR2 SASEGT. V lost 7 bases to trimming and J lost 1 base, with 10 bases between them. The CDR3 consists of 14 residues. The CDR3 DNA reads as TGTGCCAGCACTCACGGAATGAACACCGGGGAGCTGTTTTTT. Its translation is CASTHGMNTGELFF.

V and J are TRBV5-6 and TRBJ1-2; 10 positions agree with TRBD1. Germline assignment: CDR1 SGHDT and CDR2 YYEEEE. The CDR3 totals 15 residues. V trimming: 4 bases; J trimming: 4 bases; junction bases outside the gene matches: 7. CDR3 sequence (DNA): TGTGCCAGCAGCCCACGGACAGGGGGGACCTATGGCTACACCTTC. Amino acids: CASSPRTGGTYGYTF.